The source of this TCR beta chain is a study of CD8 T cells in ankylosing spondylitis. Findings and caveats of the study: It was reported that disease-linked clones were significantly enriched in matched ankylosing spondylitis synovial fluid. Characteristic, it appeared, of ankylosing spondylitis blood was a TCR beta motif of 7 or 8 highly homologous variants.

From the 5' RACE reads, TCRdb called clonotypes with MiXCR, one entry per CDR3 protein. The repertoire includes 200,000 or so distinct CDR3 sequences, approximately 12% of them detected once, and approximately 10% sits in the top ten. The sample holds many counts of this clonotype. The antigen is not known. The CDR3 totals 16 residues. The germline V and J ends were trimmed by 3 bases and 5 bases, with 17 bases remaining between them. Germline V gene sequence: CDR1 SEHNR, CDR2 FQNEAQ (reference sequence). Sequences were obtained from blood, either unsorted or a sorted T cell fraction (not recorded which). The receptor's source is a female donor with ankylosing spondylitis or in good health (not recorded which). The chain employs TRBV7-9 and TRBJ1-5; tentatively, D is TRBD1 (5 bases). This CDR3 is CASSFVGQGTYQPQHF. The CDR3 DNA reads TGTGCCAGCAGCTTTGTGGGCCAGGGCACCTATCAGCCCCAGCATTTT.